A selection of T cell receptor beta chains follows, all from one sample in a study of cytomegalovirus exposure and HLA in healthy donors. The repertoire was sequenced with immunoSEQ multiplex PCR; TCRdb's copy has only in-frame clones and lacks some. This sample has roughly 35,000 clones, with nearly 55% found just once. The source material was PBMCs. The receptors were sampled from a woman aged 40 to 55 in good health and CMV-seropositive. The CDR3 runs from the conserved cysteine through the conserved F or W. Each record gives: J gene, clone size, D gene, V gene, CDR3 protein, CDR3 DNA. The D gene is left open where the match is weak. The listing skips clone size in some rows; elsewhere it reads once, few, many or a size class.

TRBJ2-6	few	TRBD2	TRBV19	CASSSPRGGTNSGANVLTF	TGTGCCAGTAGTAGCCCCCGGGGGGGAACAAACTCTGGGGCCAACGTCCTGACTTTC
TRBJ1-3	NA	TRBD1	TRBV28	CASSSLGQGTGNTIYF	TGTGCCAGCAGTTCCTTGGGACAGGGGACTGGAAACACCATATATTTT
TRBJ2-7	NA	TRBD1	TRBV9	CASSVGQGAYEQYF	TGTGCCAGCAGCGTCGGACAGGGGGCCTACGAGCAGTACTTC
TRBJ2-5	NA	NA	TRBV18	CASSPPAGGETQYF	TGTGCCAGCTCACCACCGGCAGGGGGGGAGACCCAGTACTTC
TRBJ2-5	few	NA	TRBV10-3	CAISRDRQWETQYF	TGTGCCATCAGCCGCGACAGGCAGTGGGAGACCCAGTACTTC
TRBJ2-5	few	NA	TRBV6-5	CASSYWSGETQYF	TGTGCCAGCAGTTACTGGTCAGGGGAGACCCAGTACTTC
TRBJ2-1	medium-sized	TRBD2	TRBV19	CASSTSGGFNNEQFF	TGTGCCAGTAGTACCTCGGGGGGTTTCAACAATGAGCAGTTCTTC
TRBJ2-6	NA	TRBD1	TRBV5-1	CASSFFTGGPSSGANVLTF	TGCGCCAGCAGTTTTTTTACAGGGGGTCCTTCCTCTGGGGCCAACGTCCTGACTTTC
TRBJ2-6	NA	NA	TRBV7-9	CASSFQGRGSGANVLTF	TGTGCCAGCAGCTTCCAAGGAAGAGGGTCTGGGGCCAACGTCCTGACTTTC
TRBJ2-1	medium-sized	TRBD1	TRBV5-6	CASSLERTGGNEQFF	TGTGCCAGCAGCTTGGAGCGGACAGGGGGCAATGAGCAGTTCTTC
TRBJ1-1	NA	NA	TRBV14	CASSQDRLAFF	TGTGCCAGCAGCCAAGACAGGCTCGCTTTCTTT
TRBJ1-2	few	NA	TRBV14	CASSRFDTPYGYTF	TGTGCCAGCAGTCGCTTTGACACTCCCTATGGCTACACCTTC
TRBJ2-3	NA	NA	TRBV7-2	CVSSFTRGTDTQYF	TGTGTCAGCAGCTTCACGCGGGGCACAGATACGCAGTATTTT
TRBJ1-2	NA	NA	TRBV28	CASSLRRGSYGYTF	TGTGCCAGCAGCCTACGGCGCGGGAGCTATGGCTACACCTTC
TRBJ2-4	NA	NA	TRBV20-1	CSADIKNIQYF	TGCAGTGCAGACATCAAAAACATTCAGTACTTC
TRBJ2-5	NA	NA	TRBV5-1	CASSNQGRGMGETQYF	TGCGCCAGCAGCAATCAGGGGCGGGGGATGGGAGAGACCCAGTACTTC
TRBJ2-1	NA	TRBD2	TRBV29-1	CSVEGGGAIEQFF	TGCAGCGTTGAAGGCGGGGGGGCAATTGAGCAGTTCTTC
TRBJ2-6	NA	NA	TRBV7-2	CASSGSPPDIFSGANVLTF	TGTGCCAGCAGCGGGTCACCCCCGGACATCTTCTCTGGGGCCAACGTCCTGACTTTC
TRBJ1-5	NA	NA	TRBV28	CASSSPFDSDTSNQPQHF	TGTGCCAGCAGTTCTCCCTTCGACAGCGATACTAGCAATCAGCCCCAGCATTTT
TRBJ2-7	NA	TRBD2	TRBV6-4	CASSELAGASSYEQYF	TGTGCCAGCAGTGAACTAGCGGGGGCCTCAAGCTACGAGCAGTACTTC
TRBJ2-1	once	TRBD2	TRBV7-2	CASSGGGSGGYNEQFF	TGTGCCAGCAGCGGCGGGGGGAGCGGGGGGTACAATGAGCAGTTCTTC
TRBJ2-3	few	TRBD1	TRBV15	CATSRGQGDTDTQYF	TGTGCCACCAGCAGAGGCCAGGGGGACACAGATACGCAGTATTTT
TRBJ1-2	NA	TRBD1	TRBV6-4	CASSDESYRGLEGYTF	TGTGCCAGCAGTGACGAGTCTTACAGGGGGCTGGAGGGCTACACCTTC
TRBJ2-1	medium-sized	NA	TRBV30	CAWSEPTGYNEQFF	TGTGCCTGGAGTGAACCTACGGGATACAATGAGCAGTTCTTC
TRBJ1-5	NA	TRBD1	TRBV7-8	CASSVDNRGQGSNQPQHF	TGTGCCAGCAGCGTCGACAATAGGGGACAGGGATCGAATCAGCCCCAGCATTTT
TRBJ1-5	once	TRBD1	TRBV14	CASSRTGNNQPQHF	TGTGCCAGCAGTCGGACAGGGAACAATCAGCCCCAGCATTTT
TRBJ2-3	NA	NA	TRBV7-3	CASSLGGISTDTQYF	TGTGCCAGCAGCTTAGGGGGGATCAGCACAGATACGCAGTATTTT
TRBJ1-2	NA	TRBD1	TRBV7-2	CASSLGQGAHGYTF	TGTGCCAGCAGCTTAGGTCAGGGGGCACATGGCTACACCTTC
TRBJ2-7	NA	NA	TRBV5-8	CASSPGESNEQYF	TGTGCCAGCAGCCCGGGGGAATCTAACGAGCAGTACTTC
TRBJ2-1	NA	TRBD2	TRBV7-2	CASSPSSGKEQFF	TGTGCCAGCAGCCCCTCTAGCGGGAAAGAGCAGTTCTTC
TRBJ1-2	once	NA	TRBV28	CASSRYEAWAF	TGTGCCAGCAGCCGATATGAGGCCTGGGCCTTC
TRBJ1-6	once	NA	TRBV5-6	CASSLALQGPNDSPLHF	TGTGCCAGCAGCTTGGCTTTACAGGGCCCAAATGATTCACCCCTCCACTTT
TRBJ2-7	NA	NA	TRBV10-3	CAISIGGSYEQYF	TGTGCCATCAGTATCGGGGGTTCCTACGAGCAGTACTTC
TRBJ1-6	few	NA	TRBV6-5	CASSPRGSDPPLHF	TGTGCCAGCAGCCCACGGGGTAGCGATCCACCCCTCCACTTT
TRBJ2-1	NA	TRBD2	TRBV5-6	CASSSSGPGGPYNEQFF	TGTGCCAGCAGCTCCAGCGGGCCGGGGGGGCCCTACAATGAGCAGTTCTTC
TRBJ2-1	once	TRBD2	TRBV9	CASSVGSSGESSYNEQFF	TGTGCCAGCAGCGTAGGGTCTAGCGGAGAAAGCTCCTACAATGAGCAGTTCTTC
TRBJ1-4	NA	NA	TRBV5-1	CASSSSRGETKKLFF	TGCGCCAGCAGTTCAAGCAGGGGAGAGACGAAAAAACTGTTTTTT
TRBJ2-5	NA	NA	TRBV19	CASSKAEAETQYF	TGTGCCAGTAGTAAGGCTGAGGCAGAGACCCAGTACTTC
TRBJ1-5	NA	NA	TRBV5-1	CASSLNEGESNQPQHF	TGCGCCAGCAGCTTGAACGAGGGGGAGAGCAATCAGCCCCAGCATTTT
TRBJ2-5	once	TRBD2	TRBV9	CASSPGGELTQYF	TGTGCCAGCAGCCCCGGGGGGGAGTTGACCCAGTACTTC
TRBJ1-2	few	NA	TRBV19	CASRGYGYTF	TGTGCCAGCCGGGGTTATGGCTACACCTTC
TRBJ1-5	NA	NA	TRBV2	CASSVSRNRANSNQPQHF	TGTGCCAGCAGTGTGAGTCGGAACAGGGCTAATAGCAATCAGCCCCAGCATTTT
TRBJ1-1	few	NA	TRBV5-1	CASSLKTGDPNTEAFF	TGCGCCAGCAGCTTGAAAACAGGCGATCCGAACACTGAAGCTTTCTTT
TRBJ2-5	NA	TRBD2	TRBV10-3	CAISESGLAETQYF	TGTGCCATCAGTGAGTCGGGACTAGCAGAGACCCAGTACTTC
TRBJ2-7	NA	TRBD1	TRBV5-4	CASSSLTGGYEQYF	TGTGCCAGCAGCTCGCTAACAGGGGGCTACGAGCAGTACTTC
TRBJ1-4	NA	TRBD1	TRBV10-3	CAISEGTGSNEKLFF	TGTGCCATCAGTGAAGGGACAGGGTCTAATGAAAAACTGTTTTTT
TRBJ2-1	NA	NA	TRBV7-9	CAIGAGVPFSYNEQFF	TGTGCCATAGGGGCAGGGGTCCCATTCTCCTACAATGAGCAGTTCTTC
TRBJ2-2	NA	TRBD2	TRBV4-1	CASSPYSGGAHTGELFF	TGCGCCAGCAGCCCCTATAGCGGGGGGGCCCACACCGGGGAGCTGTTTTTT
TRBJ2-7	NA	NA	TRBV15	CATSTDREDEQYF	TGTGCCACCAGCACCGACAGGGAGGACGAGCAGTACTTC
TRBJ1-2	few	NA	TRBV14	CASSQDRGRWGYTF	TGTGCCAGCAGCCAAGATCGGGGGAGGTGGGGCTACACCTTC
TRBJ2-3	NA	TRBD2	TRBV7-7	CASSLGRGGVTDTQYF	TGTGCTAGCAGCTTAGGGCGGGGGGGTGTCACGGATACGCAGTATTTT
TRBJ1-2	NA	TRBD1	TRBV7-2	CASSHPGQGGGYTF	TGTGCCAGCAGCCATCCAGGACAGGGCGGGGGCTACACCTTC
TRBJ1-2	few	TRBD1	TRBV6-1	CASSTRPGQGYGYTF	TGTGCCAGCAGTACTCGCCCGGGACAGGGCTATGGCTACACCTTC
TRBJ1-1	NA	NA	TRBV9	CASSVGGRLNTEAFF	TGTGCCAGCAGCGTAGGCGGCAGACTTAACACTGAAGCTTTCTTT
TRBJ1-1	NA	TRBD1	TRBV6-5	CASSYGTVNTEAFF	TGTGCCAGCAGTTACGGGACAGTGAACACTGAAGCTTTCTTT
TRBJ2-3	NA	NA	TRBV29-1	CSVLGHLGLDTQYF	TGCAGCGTCCTGGGACATCTTGGGTTAGATACGCAGTATTTT
TRBJ1-2	NA	NA	TRBV30	CAWHTGKSYRYTF	TGTGCCTGGCATACAGGGAAGTCCTATCGCTACACCTTC